This T cell receptor (beta chain) was profiled in a study of T cell changes during pregnancy in multiple sclerosis. The CDR3 contains 14 residues. V lost 5 bases to trimming and J lost 5 bases; unmatched junction nucleotides: 6. The germline V gene has CDR1 SGHTA and CDR2 FQGNSA. Only in-frame clones appear in the TCRdb table, and some are missing; sequencing was by immunoSEQ multiplex PCR. Here the sample spans 55,000 to 70,000 clones, about 93% being singletons. This sample comprised CD4+ T cells from peripheral blood mononuclear cells, obtained before pregnancy. V usage is TRBV7-2 and J usage is TRBJ1-1, with 9 bases that match TRBD1. The receptor was isolated from a female donor with multiple sclerosis, enrolled in a pregnancy study. The CDR3 protein is CASSNTGGKTEAFF. The CDR3 coding sequence is TGTGCCAGCAGCAACACAGGGGGCAAGACTGAAGCTTTCTTT.